This T cell receptor (beta chain) was observed in a study of T cell responses to AZD1222 COVID-19 vaccine (dated by TCRdb to the early 2020s). At the level of the whole study: AZD1222 recipients whose second dose came at about 4 weeks and those whose second dose came at about 12 weeks were combined into one group, since spike-specific TCR depth and breadth did not differ between the two schedules. TCR sequencing covered some 240 trial participants: 200 to 220 given two doses of AZD1222 and 26 given two doses of MenACWY control vaccine. Trial participants were enrolled by age into 18-55, 56-69 and 70-plus year subgroups, with about 150, 28 and 57 TCR-sequenced participants respectively. Results the study describes overall, beyond this receptor: In the small 56-69-year group, the increase in depth fell short of significance, most likely because of low power. Vaccine-associated CD4 TCRs spanned the whole spike protein, with dominant responses in regions 160-218 and 743-854. Epitopes outside the regions mutated in the B.1.351 and B.1.1.7 variants were reportedly recognized by nearly half of the unique spike-specific TCRs. Because no day 14 peak-response samples were available, the repertoires could be characterized only after the peak T cell response. Spike-specific TCR breadth and depth rose significantly after two AZD1222 doses compared with day 0 and with MenACWY recipients. Conclusions about previously exposed vaccinees were limited because only a handful of AZD1222 recipients were SARS-CoV-2 seropositive at baseline. Most participants were white British and females outnumbered males, and the authors suggested that clonal diversity may have been underestimated.

What the time point label conveys for this sample: baseline before first vaccination. Vaccinee samples were obtained from the UK trials COV001 and COV002, which included a single-blind randomized controlled phase 2/3 trial of AZD1222 (ChAdOx1 nCoV-19) in healthy adults. For TCRbeta chain sequencing, PBMC samples from trial participants were taken at day 0 and at day 28 after the second dose. The CDR3 regions of human TCRbeta chains were subjected to immunosequencing. The original methods were these. Repertoire TCRs were matched against a reference library of SARS-CoV-2-specific TCRs generated with the MIRA antigen-specificity platform. Breadth meant the fraction of unique TCRs that were SARS-CoV-2-associated, whereas depth meant the fraction of total T cells that were SARS-CoV-2-associated. Using the MIRA data, each spike-specific TCR was mapped to the spike region that the TCR reacts to and placed in a CD4 or CD8 class. Log10-transformed breadth and depth values were compared by one-way ANOVA with Sidak's multiple comparisons tests. Entries here come from immuneACCESS through TCRdb and include only in-frame sequences with V and J called. Some clones fail to appear in such tables; in the studies checked, an unresolved V gene covers under half of the shortfall, and the cause of the remainder is unknown. V, J and clone size were drawn from that table, and D and trimming were deduced from the DNA. For this sample there are 95,000 to 110,000 clones; 91% appear just once. The top ten constitute roughly 44% of the sample.

Relative to germline, V is missing 3 bases and J is missing 0 bases, with 6 bases of the junction outside any gene match. The germline V gene (reference sequence) yields LNHDA for CDR1 and SQIVND for CDR2. Including cysteine and phenylalanine, the CDR3 has 17 amino acids. The only DNA kept is the CDR3, 51 bases in frame from the first base. Points on this clone: Its binding antigen is unknown. No much larger clone exists at a distance of one base, and base qualities are not known.

The sequence joins TRBV19 to TRBJ1-5; 9 nucleotides in the junction match TRBD1. Sample: peripheral blood, taken on day 0 of AZD1222 vaccination. The clonotype was recovered from an adult in good health. The CDR3 region: CASSMEGTGYSNQPQHF. The nucleotides are TGTGCCAGTAGTATGGAAGGGACAGGGTATAGCAATCAGCCCCAGCATTTT.